These 19 T cell receptor beta chains share one sample of origin, sequenced in a study of T-cell memory formation after mild COVID-19. In TCRdb, the 5' RACE reads were re-called with MiXCR into one record per CDR3 protein. The sample yields under 200,000 distinct CDR3 sequences, around a tenth seen once. The sequenced sample was PBMCs or a T cell subset sorted from them (not recorded which). The receptors derive from a young man who had mild COVID-19 (a few samples of this study predate the infection). Cell type and time point are not known.

In this sample, this clonotype turned up a few times. V is TRBV7-9 and J is TRBJ1-1; D unresolved. The CDR3 totals 11 residues. V shed 5 bases and J shed 5 bases, with 6 bases lying between them. Germline V CDR1 and CDR2: SEHNR, FQNEAQ (reference sequence). The CDR3 nucleotides read TGTGCCAGCAGCCCGCTAACTGAAGCTTTCTTT. This gives the protein CASSPLTEAFF.

This clonotype was observed many times. CDR3 DNA sequence: TGTGCCATCAGTGGGACAGGGGACGTCGATACGCAGTATTTT. Translation gives CAISGTGDVDTQYF. The V call is TRBV10-3, the J call TRBJ2-3, with 9 bases aligning to TRBD1. The germline CDR1 and CDR2 sequences are ENHRY and SYGVKD. CDR3 size: 14 residues. Unmatched junction bases numbered 5, after V lost 4 bases and J lost 6 bases.

This clonotype has more than one count but fewer than ten. The chain is built from TRBV15 and TRBJ2-3, with TRBD2 matching 13 bases. The J segment lost 4 bases and the V segment lost 0 bases, leaving 7 bases of the junction unmatched. Germline-derived CDR1 and CDR2 are LNHNV and YYDKDF (reference sequence). This CDR3 comprises 18 residues. As DNA, the CDR3 is TGTGCCACCAGCAGAGATACTAGCGGGGGGGCCAGCGCAGATACGCAGTATTTT. It is translated as CATSRDTSGGASADTQYF. The full variable domain, rest sourced from reference TRBV15 and TRBJ2-3, is DAMVIQNPRYQVTQFGKPVTLSCSQTLNHNVMYWYQQKSSQAPKLLFHYYDKDFNNEADTPDNFQSRRPNTSFCFLDIRSPGLGDTAMYLCATSRDTSGGASADTQYFGPGTRLTVL.

The V gene is TRBV29-1, the J gene TRBJ2-3; D is unresolved. There are 13 residues in the CDR3. Trimming stripped 5 bases from V and 4 bases from J, with 13 bases between. CDR1 and CDR2 from the germline V gene are SQVTM and ANQGSEA. The CDR3 here is CSVTRPSSDTQYF. For the CDR3, the DNA is TGCAGCGTTACCCGCCCAAGTTCAGATACGCAGTATTTT.

CDR3 nucleotides: TGTGCCAGCAGTGAGCAGCCGGGACAGAGGAATTCACCCCTCCACTTT. This codes for CASSEQPGQRNSPLHF. The chain uses TRBV6-4 and TRBJ1-6; 7 bases line up with TRBD1. The CDR3 sequence is 16 residues long. The V gene's germline CDR1 is MRHNA and CDR2 SNTAGT. Unmatched junction bases numbered 9, after V lost 3 bases and J lost 7 bases.

This chain connects TRBV10-3 to TRBJ2-1, with 14 bases identical to TRBD2. The trim removed 6 bases at V and 5 bases at J, leaving 6 bases unmatched. The CDR3 extends over 16 amino acids. In germline, CDR1 is ENHRY, CDR2 SYGVKD. CDR3 bases: TGTGCCATCAGCCCCGGACTAGCGGGGGGCCACAATGAGCAGTTCTTC. Protein product: CAISPGLAGGHNEQFF.

This chain connects TRBV6-5 to TRBJ1-1; D unresolved. Per germline, CDR1 MNHEY and CDR2 SVGAGI. The CDR3 length is 14 residues. Trimming removed 6 bases from V and 4 bases from J, with 15 bases in between. The CDR3 bases are TGTGCCAGCAGCAACTCCATTTGGGGCACTGAAGCTTTCTTT. Its translation is CASSNSIWGTEAFF.

The sample holds many counts of this clonotype. The genes are TRBV2 and TRBJ2-2, with D possibly being TRBD1 (6 bases). CDR1 and CDR2 (germline): SNHLY, FYNNEI. CDR3 length: 15 residues. V lost 4 bases to trimming and J lost 2 bases, with 11 bases between them. DNA for the CDR3: TGTGCCAGCAGTGTGGACAGAATCAACACCGGGGAGCTGTTTTTT. Encoded protein: CASSVDRINTGELFF.

This rearrangement joins TRBV10-3 to TRBJ1-5, with D perhaps TRBD1 (5 bases). V was shortened by 3 bases and J by 7 bases, with 10 bases between the two germline ends. Germline V gene data show CDR1 as ENHRY and CDR2 as SYGVKD. The CDR3 consists of 13 residues. Here the CDR3 reads CAISDDSIQPQHF. The CDR3 DNA reads TGTGCCATCAGTGACGACAGCATACAGCCCCAGCATTTT.

This clonotype was picked up a small number of times. The V call is TRBV20-1, the J call TRBJ2-1, with 12 bases matching TRBD2. CDR3 length: 14 amino acids. V gave up 7 bases and J gave up 10 bases; unmatched junction bases: 11. Germline V gives CDR1 DFQATT, CDR2 SNEGSKA (reference sequence). CDR3 region: CSVQVGLAGGEQFF. CDR3 sequence (DNA): TGCAGTGTTCAGGTGGGACTAGCGGGTGGGGAGCAGTTCTTC.

This sequence joins TRBV12-3 or TRBV12-4 and TRBJ1-1; a weak D match, TRBD1 (6 bases). Between the trimmed V and J ends, which lost 4 bases and 4 bases, there was a span of 16 bases. The length of the CDR3 is 15 residues. The CDR3 loop reads CASSYRTAPTTEAFF. The CDR3 nucleotides are TGTGCCAGCAGTTACCGGACAGCCCCGACCACTGAAGCTTTCTTT.

This clonotype was picked up a small number of times. In nucleotides, the CDR3 is TGTGCCAGCAGTTTAACCCGGAATCAGCCCCAGCATTTT. Protein sequence: CASSLTRNQPQHF. This chain connects TRBV12-3 or TRBV12-4 to TRBJ1-5; D gene unclear. The CDR3 covers 13 residues. Trimming left V 2 bases short and J 4 bases short, with 6 bases between.

The CDR3 DNA reads TGTGCCATCAGCAAAACAGGGAATTCCCAGCATTTT. Protein product: CAISKTGNSQHF. The chain employs TRBV10-3 and TRBJ1-5; perhaps TRBD1 as D (6 bases). The CDR3 loop spans 12 amino acids. The germline V gene encodes CDR1 ENHRY and CDR2 SYGVKD. The V and J ends lost 6 bases and 11 bases respectively, with 14 bases between them.

At least ten counts were recorded for this clonotype. The gene calls are TRBV7-2 and TRBJ1-5; possible D gene TRBD1, 5 bases. Germline V lookup: CDR1 SGHTA, CDR2 FQGNSA. This CDR3 has 16 amino acids. V was trimmed by 1 base and J by 3 bases, leaving 13 bases between them. CDR3 amino acids: CASSLVGGNTNQPQHF. The DNA for the CDR3 is TGTGCCAGCAGCTTAGTTGGGGGAAACACCAATCAGCCCCAGCATTTT.

At least ten counts were recorded for this clonotype. This chain connects TRBV15 to TRBJ2-2; possibly TRBD1 for D (5 bases). The CDR3 contains 13 residues. Germline lookup yields CDR1 LNHNV and CDR2 YYDKDF (reference sequence). Between the trimmed V and J ends, which lost 6 bases and 2 bases, there was a span of 7 bases. The CDR3 region has the DNA TGTGCCACCAGTGACAGCAACACCGGGGAGCTGTTTTTT. Its protein product is CATSDSNTGELFF.

This clonotype was observed a few times. J is TRBJ2-3 and V is TRBV6-2 or TRBV6-3; no firm D call. V gave up 7 bases and J gave up 5 bases, with 10 bases separating them. The germline CDR1 and CDR2 sequences are MNHEY and SVGEGT. The CDR3 length is 12 residues. The CDR3 sequence is CASKDWEDTQYF. CDR3 in DNA: TGTGCCAGCAAGGATTGGGAAGATACGCAGTATTTT.

This clonotype was seen more than once but under ten times. V is TRBV5-1 and J is TRBJ2-7, with a tentative D call TRBD1 (6 bases). V shed 0 bases and J shed 2 bases, with 15 bases lying between them. The germline V gene encodes CDR1 SGHRS and CDR2 YFSETQ. This CDR3 is 16 amino acids long. The CDR3 region has the DNA TGCGCCAGCAGCTTGGACCCTCAGACAGGTGCCTACGAGCAGTACGTC. As protein: CASSLDPQTGAYEQYV.

This clonotype was seen more than once but under ten times. The chain combines TRBV7-9 with TRBJ2-3; D might be TRBD2 (6 bases). Germline V CDR1 and CDR2: SEHNR, FQNEAQ (reference sequence). The CDR3 runs to 15 residues. V was pared by 0 bases and J by 4 bases, with 11 bases between. DNA of the CDR3: TGTGCCAGCAGCTTAGCGGAGTGGGGGGCAGATACGCAGTATTTT. Translated: CASSLAEWGADTQYF.

The chain couples TRBV6-6 to TRBJ1-2; no definite D call. V was trimmed by 2 bases and J by 4 bases, leaving 5 bases between them. Germline CDR1 is MNHNY and CDR2 is SVGAGI (reference sequence). There are 12 residues in the CDR3. The CDR3 loop is CASSYTAYGYTF. In DNA form, the CDR3 reads TGTGCCAGCAGTTACACTGCCTATGGCTACACCTTC.